A single sample gave rise to the 13 T cell receptor beta chains below, sequenced in a study of blood T cell repertoires in COVID-19. The data were produced by immunoSEQ multiplex PCR, yet TCRdb's version contains in-frame clones alone and is incomplete. The top ten clones hold more than 15% of a sample with 120,000 or so clones, roughly four fifths of them seen once. Sequencing was done on a sample of peripheral blood. These receptor sequences come from a woman aged 55-75 years with acute or convalescent COVID-19.

The rearrangement joins TRBV27 to TRBJ1-5; D call uncertain. Germline V gives CDR1 MNHEY, CDR2 SMNVEV (reference sequence). CDR3 length: 15 amino acids. Between the trimmed V and J ends, which lost 5 bases and 6 bases, there was a span of 17 bases. This chain's CDR3 is CASSPLGELGQPQHF. The DNA for the CDR3 is TGTGCCAGCAGTCCCCTAGGTGAGCTGGGTCAGCCCCAGCATTTT.

This clone was detected once. This chain connects TRBV7-8 to TRBJ1-2, with 7 bases aligning to TRBD1. J gave up 4 bases and V 5 bases, and 4 bases lay outside the gene matches. This CDR3 has 13 residues. Germline V gene lookup returns CDR1 SGHVS and CDR2 FQNEAQ. The chain's CDR3 is CASSIRQGYGYTF. The CDR3 DNA reads TGTGCCAGCAGCATCCGACAGGGCTATGGCTACACCTTC.

This chain links TRBV6-2 or TRBV6-3 with TRBJ2-7; D gene ambiguous. Germline CDR1 is MNHEY and CDR2 is SVGEGT. There are 14 residues in the CDR3. Trimming removed 1 base at V and 2 bases at J, with 9 bases between. The CDR3 nucleotides read TGTGCCAGCAGTTACTATCGAGGAACCTACGAGCAGTACTTC. This gives the protein CASSYYRGTYEQYF.

The chain combines TRBV24-1 with TRBJ1-2; 8 positions agree with TRBD1. After removal of 4 bases from V and 6 bases from J, the junction contained 6 bases not matched to a gene. CDR3 length equals 14 residues. Germline V lookup: CDR1 KGHDR, CDR2 SFDVKD. The CDR3 bases are TGTGCCACCAGTGACACGGACAGGGCTCATGGCTACACCTTC. This encodes CATSDTDRAHGYTF.

This clone was counted between two and nine times. CDR3 region: CASSVALPEREGNTIYF. The CDR3 DNA reads as TGTGCCAGCAGCGTAGCCCTCCCGGAGAGGGAAGGAAACACCATATATTTT. The V gene is TRBV9, the J gene TRBJ1-3; D remains unclear. Trimming shortened V by 0 bases and J by 4 bases, and 17 bases separated the two germline ends. The CDR3 runs to 17 residues. Germline loops: CDR1 SGDLS, CDR2 YYNGEE. Filled out from reference TRBV9 and TRBJ1-3, the complete variable domain reads DSGVTQTPKHLITATGQRVTLRCSPRSGDLSVYWYQQSLDQGLQFLIQYYNGEERAKGNILERFSAQQFPDLHSELNLSSLELGDSALYFCASSVALPEREGNTIYFGEGSWLTVV.

The J gene is TRBJ1-1, the V gene TRBV5-6; D uncertain. The germline CDR1 and CDR2 sequences are SGHDT and YYEEEE. The CDR3 has 14 amino acids. V shed 0 bases and J shed 4 bases, with 10 bases lying between them. The CDR3 region is CASSLGGSTTEAFF. CDR3 coding DNA: TGTGCCAGCAGCTTGGGAGGGTCTACCACTGAAGCTTTCTTT.

The chain carries TRBV7-9 and TRBJ1-3; no definite D call. Germline CDR1 SEHNR, CDR2 FQNEAQ (reference sequence). The CDR3 runs 14 residues. V gave up 5 bases and J gave up 0 bases, with 8 bases separating them. CDR3 loop: CASSRGSSGNTIYF. The CDR3 DNA sequence: TGTGCCAGCAGCCGCGGGAGCTCTGGAAACACCATATATTTT.

The chain links TRBV2 to TRBJ1-2; maybe TRBD1 (5 bases). The CDR3 spans 11 residues. Trimming removed 2 bases at V and 10 bases at J, with 8 bases between. Germline V gene sequence: CDR1 SNHLY, CDR2 FYNNEI. The CDR3: CASSERGVYTF. As DNA, the CDR3 is TGTGCCAGCAGTGAACGGGGGGTCTACACCTTC. The variable domain in full, completed from reference TRBV2 and TRBJ1-2, reads EPEVTQTPSHQVTQMGQEVILRCVPISNHLYFYWYRQILGQKVEFLVSFYNNEISEKSEIFDDQFSVERPDGSNFTLKIRSTKLEDSAMYFCASSERGVYTFGSGTRLTVV.

V gene TRBV13 combines with J gene TRBJ2-4; TRBD1 agrees at 7 bases. The CDR3 loop spans 14 amino acids. CDR1 is PRHDT, CDR2 FYEKMQ, per germline (reference sequence). The V segment lost 2 bases and the J segment 4 bases; nucleotides outside the gene matches: 2. CDR3 bases: TGTGCCAGCAGCTTAACAGGGGAAAAAAACATTCAGTACTTC. It is translated as CASSLTGEKNIQYF.

The J gene is TRBJ1-4, the V gene TRBV4-2; D gene uncertain. The CDR3 is 14 amino acids. Trimming removed 3 bases at V and 1 base at J, with 6 bases between. CDR1 is LGHNA, CDR2 YNFKEQ, per germline. This CDR3 reads CASSHAGTNEKLFF. The CDR3 nucleotides are TGTGCCAGCAGCCATGCGGGAACTAATGAAAAACTGTTTTTT.

V gene TRBV5-4 combines with J gene TRBJ1-6; no clear D gene. V was clipped by 0 bases and J by 9 bases, with 10 bases between them. CDR1 and CDR2 (germline): SGHNT, YYREEE (reference sequence). This CDR3 has 14 residues. The CDR3, as DNA: TGTGCCAGCAGCTTGGAGAATAACGGTTCACCCCTCCACTTT. Translated, it gives CASSLENNGSPLHF.

The chain joins TRBV7-2 to TRBJ2-3, with TRBD2 identical over 8 bases. Germline-derived CDR1 and CDR2 are SGHTA and FQGNSA. The CDR3 is 18 amino acids. The trim removed 6 bases at V and 0 bases at J, leaving 14 bases unmatched. The CDR3 sequence: CASRWDGGAGSSTDTQYF. DNA of the CDR3: TGTGCCAGCAGGTGGGACGGGGGGGCCGGATCTAGCACAGATACGCAGTATTTT.

The gene calls are TRBV5-1 and TRBJ1-2; 9 nucleotides line up with TRBD1. CDR1 and CDR2 (germline): SGHRS, YFSETQ. The CDR3 contains 17 residues. J gave up 2 bases and V 9 bases, and 17 bases lay outside the gene matches. CDR3 nucleotide sequence: TGCGCCACCCTAATTCTCCGGTCGACAGGGGGGAACTATGGCTACACCTTC. Translation: CATLILRSTGGNYGYTF.